This T cell receptor beta chain originates from a study of patients and donors after allogeneic stem cell transplantation. This clonotype has ten or more counts. TCRdb re-called the RT-PCR reads through MiXCR, storing one row per CDR3 protein. The table shows about 960,000 distinct CDR3 sequences, with roughly 18% occurring only once. The source of this sequence is a human donor who was either an allogeneic HSCT recipient or a stem cell or donor lymphocyte infusion donor (not recorded which). It is not recorded whose cells these are; they may come from a transplant donor. The sample was blood, either unsorted or a sorted T cell fraction (not recorded which).

The CDR3 spells CASSEFEYNEQFF. CDR3 DNA sequence: TGTGCCAGCAGTGAATTTGAGTACAATGAGCAGTTCTTC. This chain uses TRBV25-1 with TRBJ2-1; D unresolved. The V gene's germline CDR1 is MGHDK and CDR2 SYGVNS. Trimming removed 1 base from V and 4 bases from J, with 5 bases in between. The CDR3 is 13 residues long.